The next 25 T cell receptor beta chains were all read from a single sample in a study of post-analysis software for immune sequencing data. The antigens for these receptors are not known. Points from the study as a whole: Included in a set of five TRBV segments more frequent in patients than controls were TRBV5-6, TRBV5-1 and TRBV20-1.

TCR beta libraries were prepared from cDNA with unique molecular identifiers. TCRdb fed the PCR reads into MiXCR, producing one record per CDR3 protein. Found here are around 770,000 distinct CDR3 sequences, 46% of them singletons; the top ten hold roughly 4.5%. The sequenced sample was blood. These receptors were obtained from a girl between 5 and 17 years old with multiple sclerosis.

The table lists this clonotype with a few counts. The V gene is TRBV20-1, the J gene TRBJ2-4, with D possibly TRBD1 on 6 matching bases. V lost 4 bases to trimming and J lost 1 base, with 14 bases between them. Germline-derived CDR1 and CDR2 are DFQATT and SNEGSKA (reference sequence). There are 15 residues in the CDR3. CDR3 nucleotide sequence: TGCAGTGCTATCAACAGGGTGAGGGCCAAAAACATTCAGTACTTC. Protein product: CSAINRVRAKNIQYF.

The V call is TRBV12-3 or TRBV12-4, the J call TRBJ2-1, with 7 bases identical to TRBD2. Trimming cost V 4 bases and J 12 bases; bases outside gene matches: 12. CDR3 length: 14 residues. CDR3 bases: TGTGCCAGCAGTTCCCTCGGGGGGTTGGTTGTGCAGTTCTTC. This translates into CASSSLGGLVVQFF.

In its sample, this clonotype was seen many times. The gene calls are TRBV4-3 and TRBJ2-7; a weak D match, TRBD2 (6 bases). This CDR3 is built from 16 residues. V was shortened by 2 bases and J by 7 bases, with 21 bases between the two germline ends. Looked up from germline, CDR1 is LGHNA and CDR2 is YSLEER. CDR3 sequence: CASSQSPGLMIGEQYF. In nucleotides, the CDR3 is TGCGCCAGCAGCCAAAGCCCGGGACTTATGATAGGGGAGCAGTACTTC.

The chain joins TRBV6-6 to TRBJ2-5; D call uncertain. This CDR3 is 14 amino acids long. The V gene lost 4 bases and the J gene lost 5 bases, with 14 bases spanning the gap. Germline V CDR1 and CDR2: MNHNY, SVGAGI (reference sequence). CDR3 protein: CASSSRRAGETQYF. In DNA form, the CDR3 reads TGTGCCAGCAGTTCGCGACGGGCTGGTGAGACCCAGTACTTC.

The V gene is TRBV7-2, the J gene TRBJ2-1, with TRBD2 matching over 8 bases. The V and J ends lost 5 bases and 3 bases, in that order; junction bases with no gene match: 6. There are 15 residues in the CDR3. Germline V CDR1 and CDR2: SGHTA, FQGNSA. This CDR3 reads CASSRGSGVYNEQFF. Written as DNA, the CDR3 is TGTGCCAGCAGCCGGGGTAGCGGGGTCTACAATGAGCAGTTCTTC.

There are a few counts of this clonotype. The J gene is TRBJ1-5, the V gene TRBV4-2; TRBD1 aligns across 10 bases. Germline V gene data show CDR1 as LGHNA and CDR2 as YNFKEQ. Trimming cost V 0 bases and J 5 bases; bases outside gene matches: 10. The CDR3 contains 18 residues. DNA of the CDR3: TGTGCCAGCAGCCAAGAAGGTGGGGGGACAGGGGTCCATCAGCCCCAGCATTTT. It codes for CASSQEGGGTGVHQPQHF.

This clonotype has just a few counts. The chain carries TRBV12-3 or TRBV12-4 and TRBJ2-5; 7 bases fit TRBD1. After removal of 5 bases from V and 12 bases from J, the junction contained 9 bases not matched to a gene. The CDR3 loop spans 12 amino acids. CDR3 nucleotides: TGTGCCAGCAGTCCCGGGACAGCCGGGGAGTACTTC. It is translated as CASSPGTAGEYF.

The chain couples TRBV25-1 to TRBJ1-5; unclear D gene. V was trimmed by 5 bases and J by 4 bases, leaving 9 bases between them. The CDR3 has 13 amino acids. Germline V lookup: CDR1 MGHDK, CDR2 SYGVNS. CDR3 amino acids: CASSWSGNQPQHF. The CDR3 DNA follows: TGTGCCAGCAGTTGGTCGGGAAATCAGCCCCAGCATTTT.

The V call is TRBV6-2 or TRBV6-3, the J call TRBJ2-4; unclear D gene. The germline gives CDR1 MNHEY, CDR2 SVGEGT. Trimming cost V 5 bases and J 0 bases, with 17 bases left between them. The CDR3 has 17 residues. DNA of the CDR3: TGTGCCAGCAGTCGCCCGAGTAGGCAGCTAGCCAAAAACATTCAGTACTTC. It yields the protein CASSRPSRQLAKNIQYF.

This clonotype was found once. The chain has TRBV4-2 and TRBJ2-1, with unresolved D. The CDR3 runs to 14 residues. The germline CDR1 and CDR2 sequences are LGHNA and YNFKEQ. With 1 base removed from V and 6 bases from J, the gap between germline ends came to 10 bases. The CDR3 region has the DNA TGTGCCAGCAGCCAAGCAGCAGTGGGCAATGAGCAGTTCTTC. It yields the protein CASSQAAVGNEQFF.

The chain recombines TRBV7-3 with TRBJ2-5; D not resolved. CDR3 size: 14 residues. CDR1 is SGHTA, CDR2 FQGTGA, per germline. V lost 1 base, J lost 1 base, and 7 bases lay in between. CDR3 in DNA: TGTGCCAGCAGCTTAAGTCCTACCCAAGAGACCCAGTACTTC. This gives the protein CASSLSPTQETQYF.

This clonotype turned up a few times. The chain is built from TRBV2 and TRBJ2-1, with TRBD2 identical over 7 bases. The CDR3 extends over 16 amino acids. Germline-derived CDR1 and CDR2 are SNHLY and FYNNEI. V lost 7 bases and J lost 1; bases outside the gene matches: 10. CDR3 sequence reads: CASKVSGGSSYNEQFF. As DNA, the CDR3 is TGTGCCAGCAAGGTTTCGGGCGGGAGTTCCTACAATGAGCAGTTCTTC.

J is TRBJ2-2 and V is TRBV7-2; tentative D call: TRBD2 (5 bases). Germline assignment: CDR1 SGHTA and CDR2 FQGNSA. V was shortened by 2 bases and J by 5 bases, with 9 bases between the two germline ends. The CDR3 is 14 residues long. The CDR3 loop reads CASSLQSGTGELFF. CDR3 bases: TGTGCCAGCAGCTTACAATCGGGAACCGGGGAGCTGTTTTTT.

The V and J genes are TRBV30 and TRBJ2-2; D perhaps matches TRBD2 (6 bases). The V gene's germline CDR1 is GTSNPN and CDR2 SVGIG (reference sequence). The CDR3 covers 13 residues. The V end was cut by 8 bases, the J end by 0 bases, with 10 bases between. This chain's CDR3 is CAVGEANTGELFF. The CDR3 coding sequence is TGTGCCGTGGGGGAGGCGAACACCGGGGAGCTGTTTTTT.

The CDR3: CSARDTGGHPNIQYF. DNA of the CDR3: TGCAGTGCTAGAGATACAGGGGGCCATCCTAACATTCAGTACTTC. The genes are TRBV20-1 and TRBJ2-7, with TRBD1 identical over 9 bases. The J call may be incorrect, as the DNA end agrees better with TRBJ2-4. Germline V gene sequence: CDR1 DFQATT, CDR2 SNEGSKA (reference sequence). The CDR3 totals 15 residues.

V usage is TRBV7-6 and J usage is TRBJ1-4; D ambiguous. CDR3 length: 13 residues. The germline V gene encodes CDR1 SGHVS and CDR2 FNYEAQ. V lost 0 bases and J lost 6, with 5 bases in between. This CDR3 reads CASSLAQDEKLFF. In DNA, the CDR3 is TGTGCCAGCAGCTTAGCGCAAGATGAAAAACTGTTTTTT. The whole variable domain, filled in from reference TRBV7-6 and TRBJ1-4, reads GAGVSQSPRYKVTKRGQDVALRCDPISGHVSLYWYRQALGQGPEFLTYFNYEAQQDKSGLPNDRFSAERPEGSISTLTIQRTEQRDSAMYRCASSLAQDEKLFFGSGTQLSVL.

The rearrangement uses TRBV21-1 and TRBJ2-7. TRBV21-1 is assigned pseudogene status. This CDR3 is built from 13 residues. CDR3 in amino acids: CASSPYSYYEQYF. The CDR3 coding sequence is TGTGCCAGCAGTCCGTACTCCTATTACGAGCAGTACTTC.

The genes are TRBV29-1 and TRBJ2-1, with 9 nucleotides matching TRBD2. Unmatched junction bases numbered 2, after V lost 2 bases and J lost 0 bases. Germline V gene sequence: CDR1 SQVTM, CDR2 ANQGSEA. This CDR3 comprises 15 residues. CDR3 amino acids: CSVELAGPSYNEQFF. For the CDR3, the DNA is TGCAGCGTTGAACTAGCGGGGCCCTCCTACAATGAGCAGTTCTTC.

This clonotype has only a few counts. The CDR3 protein is CASSPAPPRAGYEQYF. CDR3 coding DNA: TGTGCCAGCAGTCCCGCCCCGCCCCGGGCAGGGTACGAGCAGTACTTC. The chain is built from TRBV6-5 and TRBJ2-7; D is perhaps TRBD1 (5 bases). The CDR3 runs 16 residues. The V gene's germline CDR1 is MNHEY and CDR2 SVGAGI. V lost 5 bases, J lost 4 bases, and 21 bases lay in between.

This clonotype was seen ten or more times. The chain combines TRBV5-6 with TRBJ2-5; TRBD1 matches 7 bases. The junction had 10 bases not matched to a gene; V was cut back by 4 bases and J by 7 bases. The germline gives CDR1 SGHDT, CDR2 YYEEEE. CDR3 length equals 14 residues. CDR3 DNA: TGTGCCAGCAGCCACGCCAGACAGGGCGGGACCCAGTACTTC. Its translation is CASSHARQGGTQYF.

The V call is TRBV12-3 or TRBV12-4, the J call TRBJ1-4, with TRBD1 as a possible D gene (5 bases). Trimming left V 6 bases short and J 3 bases short, with 11 bases between. This CDR3 contains 14 residues. The CDR3, as DNA: TGTGCCAGCAGCAATACAGGAGCTAATGAAAAACTGTTTTTT. It yields the protein CASSNTGANEKLFF.

A few counts support this clonotype. V is TRBV7-2 and J is TRBJ2-3; 8 bases fit TRBD2. The germline V gene has CDR1 SGHTA and CDR2 FQGNSA. This CDR3 is built from 15 residues. V lost 2 bases, J lost 4 bases, and 5 bases stayed unmatched. CDR3: CASSLSGSSADTQYF. The CDR3 DNA is TGTGCCAGCAGCTTAAGCGGGAGTTCGGCAGATACGCAGTATTTT.

The J gene is TRBJ2-7, the V gene TRBV20-1; D is unresolved. This CDR3 is 13 amino acids long. Trimming pared 1 base from V and 2 bases from J, leaving 9 bases between. CDR1 and CDR2 (germline): DFQATT, SNEGSKA (reference sequence). The CDR3 spells CSARGVGTYEQYF. The CDR3 nucleotides read TGCAGTGCTAGAGGAGTAGGTACCTACGAGCAGTACTTC.

This chain joins TRBV20-1 and TRBJ1-1; D not certain. The CDR3 sequence is 14 residues long. V gave up 6 bases and J gave up 3 bases, with 17 bases separating them. Germline values: CDR1 DFQATT, CDR2 SNEGSKA (reference sequence). The DNA for the CDR3 is TGCAGTGCCCAAGTCGCGGGTGGGTACACTGAAGCTTTCTTT. Its protein is CSAQVAGGYTEAFF.

Concerning this clonotype itself: The junction does not match germline at one end; this may be a read error. The chain uses TRBV5-5 and TRBJ2-1; tentatively, D is TRBD2 (6 bases). CDR3 length: 16 amino acids. Germline V gives CDR1 SGHKS, CDR2 YYEKEE (reference sequence). Here the CDR3 DNA reads TGTGCCAGCAACTTGGGCACGGGACTCTCCTACAATGAGCAGTTCTTC. It is translated as CASNLGTGLSYNEQFF.